The 2 T cell receptor beta chains in this list originate from one sample, sequenced in a study of T cell responses to AZD1222 COVID-19 vaccine. Data came from immunoSEQ multiplex PCR; TCRdb stores just in-frame clones and leaves some out. The sample consists of under 75,000 clones, over 75% of them appearing once. The material sequenced was peripheral blood, taken on day 0 of AZD1222 vaccination. The receptors were sampled from an adult in good health.

The chain recombines TRBV2 with TRBJ2-1; TRBD1 aligns across 8 bases. In germline, CDR1 is SNHLY, CDR2 FYNNEI. CDR3 size: 17 residues. V trimming: 8 bases; J trimming: 0 bases; junction bases outside the gene matches: 12. CDR3 sequence: CASRYDRGVSSYNEQFF. In DNA form, the CDR3 reads TGTGCCAGCCGTTACGACAGGGGCGTAAGCTCCTACAATGAGCAGTTCTTC.

The V call is TRBV19, the J call TRBJ1-2, with D perhaps TRBD1 (6 bases). V shed 6 bases and J shed 7 bases, with 12 bases lying between them. Germline CDR1 is LNHDA and CDR2 is SQIVND (reference sequence). CDR3 size: 12 residues. The CDR3, as DNA: TGTGCCAGTAGCCCCAACAGGGTTGGCTACACCTTC. Its translation: CASSPNRVGYTF.